Listed below are T cell receptor beta chains from one sample, sequenced in a study of blood T cell repertoires in COVID-19. The data were produced by immunoSEQ multiplex PCR, yet TCRdb's version contains in-frame clones alone and is incomplete. This table holds 55,000 to 65,000 clones, 91% found once. Sequencing was performed on peripheral blood. Every receptor here comes from a man aged 60 to 75 with acute or convalescent COVID-19. Each CDR3 is given without its conserved first and last residue. Fields, in order: J gene, V gene, CDR3 protein.

>TRBJ2-3|TRBV2
ASSELAGGTDTQY
>TRBJ2-3|TRBV6-6
ASSYTLAGNADTQY
>TRBJ1-2|TRBV7-8
ASSLPGTSTEGYT
>TRBJ2-2|TRBV27
ASNPGLPAGELF
>TRBJ1-2|TRBV6-7
ASSLPRTGSRGYT
>TRBJ1-1|TRBV2
ASSTRTGGARNTEAF
>TRBJ1-5|TRBV7-2
ASNTGGMQPQH
>TRBJ1-5|TRBV28
ASRLDRGVDQPQH
>TRBJ1-1|TRBV7-2
ASSLEGRGFGAF
>TRBJ2-2|TRBV9
ASSAGTSGAGELF
>TRBJ2-2|TRBV5-8
ASSSHRDTGELF
>TRBJ2-3|TRBV28
ASVGTSGTDTQY
>TRBJ2-1|TRBV7-8
ASTLWKGSGHNSYNEQF
>TRBJ2-1|TRBV7-9
ASSSEGVRGPLDEQF
>TRBJ2-2|TRBV5-1
ASSFDTGGDTGELF
>TRBJ1-3|TRBV24-1
ATSDLGHNSGNTIY
>TRBJ1-6|TRBV7-2
ASSLRGHNSPLH
>TRBJ2-6|TRBV19
ASSRQGAGGANVLT
>TRBJ2-2|TRBV9
ASSVGGTNTGELF
>TRBJ1-2|TRBV5-1
ASSLATGGYGYT
>TRBJ1-1|TRBV19
ASSISWNTEAF
>TRBJ2-7|TRBV27
ASSTPGPGEQY
>TRBJ2-3|TRBV25-1
ASSRGGPTDTQY
>TRBJ2-3|TRBV11-2
ASSPLGGEVPDTQY
>TRBJ1-1|TRBV6-5
ASRYAGTVNTEAF
>TRBJ2-4|TRBV5-1
ASTELAGRGNIQY
>TRBJ2-7|TRBV3-1/TRBV3-2
ASSQSSGSYEQY
>TRBJ2-7|TRBV3-1/TRBV3-2
ASSQETSGSRYEQY
>TRBJ1-6|TRBV28
ASSSSDRPLH
>TRBJ1-3|TRBV6-1
ASSEGPPTGPNGNTIY
>TRBJ2-1|TRBV4-1
ASSQVSTSEAYNEQF